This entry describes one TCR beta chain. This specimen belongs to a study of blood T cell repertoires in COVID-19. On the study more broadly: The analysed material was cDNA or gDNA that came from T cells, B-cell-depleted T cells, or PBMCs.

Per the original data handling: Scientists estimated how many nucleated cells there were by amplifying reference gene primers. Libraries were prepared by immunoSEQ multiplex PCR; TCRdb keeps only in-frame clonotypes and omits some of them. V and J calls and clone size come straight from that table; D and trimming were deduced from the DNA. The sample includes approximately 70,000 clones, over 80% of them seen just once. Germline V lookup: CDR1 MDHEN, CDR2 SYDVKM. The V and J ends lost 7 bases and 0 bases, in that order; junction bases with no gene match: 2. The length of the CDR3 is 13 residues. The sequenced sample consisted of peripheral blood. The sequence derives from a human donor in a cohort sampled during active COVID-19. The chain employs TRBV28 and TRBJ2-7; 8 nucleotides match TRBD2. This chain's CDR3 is CASTGTSSYEQYF. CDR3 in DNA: TGTGCCAGCACCGGGACTAGCTCCTACGAGCAGTACTTC.